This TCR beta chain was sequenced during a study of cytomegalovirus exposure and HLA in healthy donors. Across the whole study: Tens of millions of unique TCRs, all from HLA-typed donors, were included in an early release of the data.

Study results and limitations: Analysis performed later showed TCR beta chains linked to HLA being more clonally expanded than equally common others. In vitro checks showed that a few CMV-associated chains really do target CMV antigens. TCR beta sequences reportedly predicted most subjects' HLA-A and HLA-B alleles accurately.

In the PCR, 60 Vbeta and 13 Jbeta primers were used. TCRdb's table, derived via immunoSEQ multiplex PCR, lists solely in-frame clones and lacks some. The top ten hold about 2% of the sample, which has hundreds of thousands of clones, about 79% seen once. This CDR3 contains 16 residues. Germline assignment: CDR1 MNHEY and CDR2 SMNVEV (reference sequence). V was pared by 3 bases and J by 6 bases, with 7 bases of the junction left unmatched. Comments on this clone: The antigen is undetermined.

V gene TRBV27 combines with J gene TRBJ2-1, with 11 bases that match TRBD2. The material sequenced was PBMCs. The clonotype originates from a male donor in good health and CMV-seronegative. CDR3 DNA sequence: TGTGCCAGCAGTTTCCTTAGCGGGGGGGCGGGCAATGAGCAGTTCTTC. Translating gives CASSFLSGGAGNEQFF.